The 18 T cell receptor beta chains below were found in one sample sequenced in a study of blood T cell repertoires in COVID-19. TCRdb's table, derived via immunoSEQ multiplex PCR, lists solely in-frame clones and lacks some. This table holds 200,000 to 300,000 clones, about 85% found once. The specimen was peripheral blood. These receptors were taken from a woman in her sixties or seventies with active or convalescent COVID-19.

The chain is built from TRBV19 and TRBJ2-1, with TRBD2 identical over 8 bases. CDR3 size: 15 residues. The germline gives CDR1 LNHDA, CDR2 SQIVND (reference sequence). V trimming: 1 base; J trimming: 8 bases; junction bases outside the gene matches: 7. This CDR3 is CASSIVAGGYDEQFF. The CDR3 DNA follows: TGTGCCAGTAGTATAGTGGCGGGGGGCTATGATGAGCAGTTCTTC. The whole variable domain, remainder taken from reference TRBV19 and TRBJ2-1, is DGGITQSPKYLFRKEGQNVTLSCEQNLNHDAMYWYRQDPGQGLRLIYYSQIVNDFQKGDIAEGYSVSREKKESFPLTVTSAQKNPTAFYLCASSIVAGGYDEQFFGPGTRLTVL.

Only one count was recorded for this clone. The rearrangement uses TRBV5-1 and TRBJ1-3; a possible D gene is TRBD1 (6 bases). This CDR3 has 17 residues. Trimming stripped 4 bases from V and 2 bases from J, with 19 bases between. Germline V CDR1 and CDR2: SGHRS, YFSETQ. CDR3 amino acids: CASSPDGTRMTGNTIYF. CDR3 DNA sequence: TGCGCCAGCAGCCCGGACGGGACAAGAATGACTGGAAACACCATATATTTT.

V usage is TRBV3-1 (or the pseudogene TRBV3-2) and J usage is TRBJ2-3; tentative D call: TRBD2 (6 bases). CDR1 is LGHDT, CDR2 YNNKEL, per germline (reference sequence). The V gene lost 0 bases and the J gene lost 9 bases, with 13 bases spanning the gap. This CDR3 has 14 residues. CDR3 DNA sequence: TGTGCCAGCAGCCAAGATCGGGGGTCGGAAACGCAGTATTTT. Translated, it gives CASSQDRGSETQYF.

This clone is a singleton in its sample. The chain uses TRBV7-8 and TRBJ2-4; TRBD2 matches 9 bases. The trim removed 2 bases at V and 6 bases at J, leaving 2 bases unmatched. The CDR3 totals 14 residues. Germline assignment: CDR1 SGHVS and CDR2 FQNEAQ. CDR3 region: CASSLLTSGNIQYF. For the CDR3, the DNA is TGTGCCAGCAGCTTACTGACTAGCGGAAACATTCAGTACTTC.

The chain links TRBV14 to TRBJ1-2; D is ambiguous. The CDR3 covers 15 residues. V lost 4 bases and J lost 6, with 18 bases in between. Germline V gene sequence: CDR1 SGHDN, CDR2 FVKESK. The CDR3 nucleotides are TGTGCCAGCAGCCTGAATTCCGGGTTCTGGGATGGCTACACCTTC. It codes for CASSLNSGFWDGYTF.

V is TRBV6-1 and J is TRBJ2-7; D gene ambiguous. This CDR3 comprises 14 residues. Trimming shortened V by 0 bases and J by 4 bases, and 10 bases separated the two germline ends. The V gene's germline CDR1 is MNHNS and CDR2 SASEGT. This chain's CDR3 is CASSEAEVWYEQYV. In DNA, the CDR3 is TGTGCCAGCAGTGAAGCAGAGGTGTGGTACGAGCAGTACGTC.

The chain links TRBV2 to TRBJ2-5; TRBD2 aligns across 11 bases. CDR1 is SNHLY, CDR2 FYNNEI, per germline. V trimming: 6 bases; J trimming: 4 bases; junction bases outside the gene matches: 1. This CDR3 has 13 residues. The chain's CDR3 is CASRGTSGETQYF. CDR3 coding DNA: TGTGCCAGCAGGGGGACTAGCGGAGAGACCCAGTACTTC.

The genes are TRBV19 and TRBJ2-7; 12 positions agree with TRBD2. J was trimmed by 5 bases and V by 6 bases; bases with no gene match: 8. There are 15 residues in the CDR3. Germline CDR1 and CDR2: LNHDA and SQIVND (reference sequence). This chain's CDR3 is CASSLAGGYGNEQYF. DNA of the CDR3: TGTGCCAGTAGCCTAGCGGGAGGGTACGGAAACGAGCAGTACTTC.

DNA of the CDR3: TGTGCCAGCAGCTCCAGGGGGTCAGATACGCAGTATTTT. It encodes CASSSRGSDTQYF. The gene calls are TRBV7-9 and TRBJ2-3, with TRBD1 matching over 7 bases. The CDR3 extends over 13 amino acids. V gave up 4 bases and J gave up 4 bases; unmatched junction bases: 2. Germline V lookup: CDR1 SEHNR, CDR2 FQNEAQ (reference sequence).

V gene TRBV7-9 combines with J gene TRBJ2-5, with 12 bases identical to TRBD2. The V and J ends lost 5 bases and 2 bases, in that order; junction bases with no gene match: 12. Per the germline V gene, CDR1 is SEHNR and CDR2 is FQNEAQ (reference sequence). The CDR3 is 18 amino acids. The CDR3 region is CASSPSTRLAGDQETQYF. Written as DNA, the CDR3 is TGTGCCAGCAGCCCCTCTACCCGACTAGCGGGGGATCAAGAGACCCAGTACTTC.

The chain couples TRBV28 to TRBJ1-3; D gene unclear. The V gene's germline CDR1 is MDHEN and CDR2 SYDVKM. This CDR3 has 14 residues. Trimming left V 11 bases short and J 0 bases short, with 14 bases between. CDR3 coding DNA: TGTGCCTGTCGGAGCCACGCCTCTGGAAACACCATATATTTT. Translation: CACRSHASGNTIYF. The complete variable domain, with remaining parts taken from reference TRBV28 and TRBJ1-3, reads DVKVTQSSRYLVKRTGEKVFLECVQDMDHENMFWYRQDPGLGLRLIYFSYDVKMKEKGDIPEGYSVSREKKERFSLILESASTNQTSMYLCACRSHASGNTIYFGEGSWLTVV.

This rearrangement joins TRBV27 to TRBJ1-3, with TRBD1 as a possible D gene (5 bases). The germline gives CDR1 MNHEY, CDR2 SMNVEV (reference sequence). Trimming shortened V by 0 bases and J by 0 bases, and 9 bases separated the two germline ends. The CDR3 runs 16 residues. The CDR3 region is CASSLSVRGSGNTIYF. CDR3 DNA: TGTGCCAGCAGTTTATCAGTAAGGGGCTCTGGAAACACCATATATTTT.

Points on this clone: At one boundary the junction diverges from the germline segment, which might be a read error. J is TRBJ1-2 and V is TRBV25-1; 7 bases line up with TRBD1. This CDR3 spans 11 amino acids. Per germline, CDR1 MGHDK and CDR2 SYGVNS. Here the CDR3 reads CASNDRVYYHF. DNA for the CDR3: TGTGCCAGCAACGACAGGGTATATTACCACTTC.

This clone was detected once. The rearrangement uses TRBV11-3 and TRBJ2-1; no firm D call. Trimming left V 3 bases short and J 0 bases short, with 12 bases between. The CDR3 is 16 amino acids. The germline V gene encodes CDR1 SGHNT and CDR2 YENEEA. In DNA form, the CDR3 reads TGTGCCAGCAGCTTCGGTCGCCTAAGCTCCTACAATGAGCAGTTCTTC. Its protein product is CASSFGRLSSYNEQFF. The full variable domain, with the rest looked up from reference TRBV11-3 and TRBJ2-1, is EAGVVQSPRYKIIEKKQPVAFWCNPISGHNTLYWYLQNLGQGPELLIRYENEEAVDDSQLPKDRFSAERLKGVDSTLKIQPAELGDSAVYLCASSFGRLSSYNEQFFGPGTRLTVL.

The chain carries TRBV10-2 and TRBJ2-2; 12 nucleotides line up with TRBD2. This CDR3 comprises 15 residues. With 7 bases clipped from V and 6 bases from J, the junction kept 6 bases outside the gene matches. CDR1 and CDR2 from the germline V gene are WSHSY and SAAADI. CDR3 sequence: CASTRLAGEAGELFF. CDR3 DNA: TGCGCCAGCACCCGACTAGCGGGAGAGGCCGGGGAGCTGTTTTTT.

This sequence joins TRBV4-1 and TRBJ2-1; 8 positions match TRBD2. With 3 bases clipped from V and 6 bases from J, the junction kept 7 bases outside the gene matches. The CDR3 spans 15 residues. CDR1 and CDR2 (germline): MGHRA, YSYEKL. CDR3: CASSHPPGGVNEQFF. The CDR3 DNA is TGCGCCAGCAGCCATCCTCCCGGGGGGGTCAATGAGCAGTTCTTC.

V and J are TRBV28 and TRBJ2-3, with unresolved D. Trimming removed 5 bases at V and 2 bases at J, with 5 bases between. From germline, CDR1 is MDHEN and CDR2 SYDVKM. This CDR3 contains 12 residues. CDR3 sequence: CASSKATDTQYF. Written as DNA, the CDR3 is TGTGCCAGCAGTAAAGCCACAGATACGCAGTATTTT.

The chain recombines TRBV6-5 with TRBJ1-5; 10 positions agree with TRBD1. The germline V gene has CDR1 MNHEY and CDR2 SVGAGI. V lost 6 bases and J lost 3; bases outside the gene matches: 5. This CDR3 region has 15 residues. CDR3 loop: CASSRTGGNNQPQHF. The CDR3, as DNA: TGTGCCAGCAGCCGGACAGGGGGGAACAATCAGCCCCAGCATTTT.